This T cell receptor beta chain was recovered during a study of shared clonotypes between healthy human individuals. TCRdb's table, derived via immunoSEQ multiplex PCR, lists solely in-frame clones and lacks some. The sample consists of about half a million clones, more than 75% of them appearing once. The CDR3 covers 13 residues. Germline V CDR1 and CDR2: SGHDN, FVKESK. V dropped 4 bases and J dropped 5 bases, with 8 bases sitting between them. The specimen sequenced was PBMCs. The clonotype originates from a woman aged 40-49 years in good health. Some clones in this sample may be carry-over from other donors' samples. The chain employs TRBV14 and TRBJ1-4; D remains unclear. This CDR3 reads CASSRSGNEKLFF. In DNA, the CDR3 is TGTGCCAGCAGCCGATCAGGAAATGAAAAACTGTTTTTT.